The rows below give T cell receptor beta chains drawn from one sample of a study of T cell responses to AZD1222 COVID-19 vaccine. Clones were read by immunoSEQ multiplex PCR, and TCRdb kept only the in-frame ones, dropping some. The table has 95,000 to 150,000 clones, approximately 85% seen once. The specimen was peripheral blood, collected 28 days after the second AZD1222 dose. All receptors come from an adult who received the AZD1222 COVID-19 vaccine. Both conserved end residues are part of each CDR3. Fields, in order: D gene, V gene, clone size, J gene, CDR3 DNA, CDR3 protein. The D gene is left open where the match is weak. Size is omitted from some rows. Given values are once, few, many or a class for expanded clones.

>TRBD2|TRBV7-8|NA|TRBJ2-2
TGTGCCAGCAGAGGAGCGGGGGTGAACACCGGGGAGCTGTTTTTT
CASRGAGVNTGELFF
>NA|TRBV21-1|NA|TRBJ2-1
TGTGCCAGCAGCGGTAGCTCTCCGGACAGGGAGGGGTCCTACAATGAGCAGTTCTTC
CASSGSSPDREGSYNEQFF
>TRBD1|TRBV4-1|NA|TRBJ1-2
TGCGCCAGCAGCCAAGATCGATACAGGGGGTCCGATGGCTACACCTTC
CASSQDRYRGSDGYTF
>NA|TRBV6-6|NA|TRBJ2-7
TGTGCCAGCAGTCCCGACCCAATTGGTTATAGCGACTACGAGCAGTACTTC
CASSPDPIGYSDYEQYF
>NA|TRBV30|NA|TRBJ1-3
TGTGCCTGGAGTGCCGGGGGGTTCTCTGGAAACACCATATATTTT
CAWSAGGFSGNTIYF
>TRBD2|TRBV14|NA|TRBJ2-1
TGTGCCAGCAGCCATCCCATGGGGCCACTAGCGAGCCATGAGCAGTTCTTC
CASSHPMGPLASHEQFF
>TRBD2|TRBV30|NA|TRBJ2-7
TGTGCCTGGACTAGCGGGGGGGCTAGCGCCTACGAGCAGTACTTC
CAWTSGGASAYEQYF
>NA|TRBV6-5|NA|TRBJ2-1
TGTGCGCGCAGCCGTGAAGGGATCTATGAGCAGTTCTTC
CARSREGIYEQFF
>TRBD1|TRBV23-1|once|TRBJ1-2
TGCGCCAGCAGTCAATCGGGACAGGGGAACTATGGCTACACCTTC
CASSQSGQGNYGYTF
>TRBD2|TRBV5-1|NA|TRBJ2-1
TGCGCCCGCCGGGGCGGGGGGGCAGGTGAGCAGTTCTTC
CARRGGGAGEQFF
>NA|TRBV19|once|TRBJ1-5
TGTGCCAGTAGCGGGAACAGGGTTCAGCCCCAGCATTTT
CASSGNRVQPQHF
>TRBD2|TRBV7-2|few|TRBJ2-5
TGTGCCAGCAGCCGGCCGACTAGCGGGGGGGCCGGGGAGACCCAGTACTTC
CASSRPTSGGAGETQYF
>NA|TRBV29-1|NA|TRBJ2-1
TGCAGCGTTGCTGGTAGAGATGAGCAGTTCTTC
CSVAGRDEQFF
>NA|TRBV14|NA|TRBJ1-4
TGTGCCAGCAGCCTTTACAGGGCGTTTGATGAAAAACTGTTTTTT
CASSLYRAFDEKLFF
>NA|TRBV15|NA|TRBJ1-5
TGTGCCACCAGCAATCTACAGGGCCCCAATCAGCCCCAGCATTTT
CATSNLQGPNQPQHF
>NA|TRBV4-3|NA|TRBJ2-2
TGCGCCAGCAGCCAGCCCCAGATGGGTGCTACCGGGGAGCTGTTTTTT
CASSQPQMGATGELFF
>NA|TRBV30|once|TRBJ2-3
TGTGCCTGGAGTCCCCAGGATACGCAGTATTTT
CAWSPQDTQYF
>NA|TRBV7-2|NA|TRBJ1-6
TGTGCCAGCAGCCAAGAGGGGACGCCGGTAAAATCACCCCTCCACTTT
CASSQEGTPVKSPLHF
>NA|TRBV4-1|NA|TRBJ1-1
TGCGCCAGCAGCCAAACAGGGTTCCCTGAAGCTTTCTTT
CASSQTGFPEAFF
>TRBD1|TRBV6-5|NA|TRBJ1-2
TGTGCCAGCAGAGGGACAGTTGATCATGGCTACACCTTC
CASRGTVDHGYTF
>NA|TRBV19|NA|TRBJ1-5
TGTGCCAGTAGTATCCAGAGCACCCAGCATTTT
CASSIQSTQHF
>TRBD1|TRBV6-6|NA|TRBJ2-7
TGTGCCAGCAGCGGGACAGCATACGAGCAGTACTTC
CASSGTAYEQYF
>NA|TRBV5-6|NA|TRBJ1-4
TGTGCCAGCAGCTTGGAGGGGACACCCAATGAAAAACTGTTTTTT
CASSLEGTPNEKLFF
>NA|TRBV5-6|NA|TRBJ1-5
TGTGCCAGCAGCCTCGGACGGGATCAGCCCCAGCATTTT
CASSLGRDQPQHF
>NA|TRBV5-1|once|TRBJ2-3
TGCGCCAGCAGCTTGGCCAACAGGGTGAGGACAGATACGCAGTATTTT
CASSLANRVRTDTQYF
>TRBD1|TRBV29-1|NA|TRBJ2-7
TGCAGCGTTAAGACAGGGTCCTACGAGCAGTACTTC
CSVKTGSYEQYF